This T cell receptor (beta chain) was obtained from a study of T-cell memory formation after mild COVID-19 (dated by TCRdb to the early 2020s). Regarding the research as a whole: Most TCR sequence clusters were specific to one of the two donors. T-cell clones expanding and contracting after mild COVID-19 in a couple of donors were tracked by longitudinal TCRalpha and TCRbeta repertoire sequencing. The cohort comprised two young, previously healthy adult volunteers, one female and one male.

Here is what the overall study found, with its caveats: SARS-CoV-2 specificity of the second-wave clones peaking on day 37 was not confirmed. Only a couple of mild cases were covered in the study, and larger cohorts including severe cases with pre-infection samples were considered necessary. Balanced CD4/CD8 phenotypes were observed for clones contracting from day 15 to 85, whereas a bias towards CD4+ was observed for a second wave of clones expanding from day 15 to 37. Some responding clones were detected in pre-infection memory, which suggested that pre-existing cross-reactive memory T cells had joined the SARS-CoV-2 response. Contracting CD4+ clones were located mainly in the CM and EM memory subsets, whereas CD8+ clones were found to be enriched in EMRA.

Data came from an Illumina NovaSeq 6000. TCRalpha and TCRbeta cDNA libraries were built by 5'RACE with constant-segment primers, adding sample barcodes and unique molecular identifiers. Trizol reagent was used to extract RNA from every sample. Libraries were amplified in two PCR steps, with a second sample barcode and Illumina TruSeq adapters added in the second step. Sequencing of libraries was performed on an Illumina NovaSeq with 2 x 150 bp paired-end reads. From the authors' description of their analysis: Demultiplexing of reads and collapsing into UMI-guided consensus sequences were performed with migec v1.2.7. Using mixcr v2.1.11, UMI consensuses were aligned to TRA and TRB V and J templates and then assembled into clonotypes. A clonotype was counted as expanded or contracted only when both edgeR and NoisET called the clonotype significant, with the noise models trained on biological replicates. edgeR calls used a false discovery rate-adjusted p below 0.01 and a log2 fold-change threshold of 1. As an exploratory analysis of dynamics, PCA with hierarchical clustering was applied to max-normalized trajectories of the 1000 most abundant clonotypes. The CD4 or CD8 phenotype of responding clones was assigned using the separately sequenced CD4+ and CD8+ repertoires. TCRdb trimmed the raw reads at Q25, called clones with MiXCR and kept productive beta chains. Here each entry gathers all rows of one CDR3 protein and keeps the most common genes and DNA. The V and J calls were determined by TCRdb, not by the authors. A total of a few hundred thousand distinct CDR3 sequences appear in this sample, more than 20% of them only once. Of the sample, around 13% falls within the top ten clones.

With regard to this clonotype: It has no known antigen specificity. There are no base qualities to consult, and no much larger clone falls within one base.

PBMCs were isolated by Ficoll-Paque density gradient centrifugation. The junction shows trimming of 7 bases on V and 3 bases on J, plus 16 bases between the germline ends. Via the germline V gene, CDR1 is SGHTA and CDR2 FQGNSA. From cysteine to phenylalanine, the CDR3 is 15 amino acids long. The CDR3 DNA has 45 bases and is translated from base 1. Recombination joined TRBV7-2 with TRBJ2-1; the D gene is perhaps TRBD1, on 5 matching bases. This sequence was found in an adult woman who had mild COVID-19 (a few samples of this study predate the infection). The sample titles of this study are shuffled in the database, so cell type and time point are left out; the donor was told from shared clones. Sequencing was carried out using PBMCs or a T cell subset sorted from them (not recorded which). The DNA sequence is given as TGTGCCAGCACCCGAAGGGATAGGGGCTACAATGAGCAGTTCTTC. Its amino acids are CASTRRDRGYNEQFF.